This T cell receptor (beta chain) was obtained from a study of blood T cell repertoires in COVID-19. Overall study context: Italy, Spain and the United States were the sources of the convalescent and acute COVID-19 samples. Sources were T cells, B-cell-depleted T cells, or PBMCs; the material itself was cDNA or gDNA.

Under the authors' procedure: Estimated nucleated cell counts came from reference gene primer amplification. This table comes from immunoSEQ multiplex PCR, and its TCRdb copy is limited to in-frame clones, with some not included. Clone size and V and J calls were adopted from that table, with D and trimming inferred from the DNA. The sample holds around 91,000 clones, under 85% seen once. This CDR3 is built from 15 residues. V lost 4 bases to trimming and J lost 4 bases, with 15 bases between them. The specimen was peripheral blood. The chain links TRBV5-3 to TRBJ1-5, with D perhaps TRBD1 (5 bases). TRBV5-3 is placed among ORFs of uncertain function. This TCR derives from a human donor in a cohort sampled during active COVID-19. The CDR3 reads CARSQEGRCNQPQHF. The CDR3 coding sequence is TGTGCCAGAAGCCAGGAGGGACGGTGTAATCAGCCCCAGCATTTT.